The present T cell receptor beta chain was sequenced within a study of blood T cell repertoires in COVID-19. Profiling relied on immunoSEQ multiplex PCR, and the TCRdb table lists in-frame clones only, not all of them. The table includes just over 300,000 clones, about 88% detected once. Germline lookup yields CDR1 MDHEN and CDR2 SYDVKM. The CDR3 is 17 residues long. V lost 5 bases and J lost 5; bases outside the gene matches: 15. The sequencing sample was made of PBMCs or T cells enriched from blood (not recorded which). The genes are TRBV28 and TRBJ2-5, with TRBD1 matching 9 bases. This clonotype was sampled from a woman aged 40 to 50 who had recovered from COVID-19. CDR3 amino acids: CASSLTSGTGSLETQYF. The CDR3 DNA reads as TGTGCCAGCAGTCTCACATCCGGGACAGGGTCCTTGGAGACCCAGTACTTC.